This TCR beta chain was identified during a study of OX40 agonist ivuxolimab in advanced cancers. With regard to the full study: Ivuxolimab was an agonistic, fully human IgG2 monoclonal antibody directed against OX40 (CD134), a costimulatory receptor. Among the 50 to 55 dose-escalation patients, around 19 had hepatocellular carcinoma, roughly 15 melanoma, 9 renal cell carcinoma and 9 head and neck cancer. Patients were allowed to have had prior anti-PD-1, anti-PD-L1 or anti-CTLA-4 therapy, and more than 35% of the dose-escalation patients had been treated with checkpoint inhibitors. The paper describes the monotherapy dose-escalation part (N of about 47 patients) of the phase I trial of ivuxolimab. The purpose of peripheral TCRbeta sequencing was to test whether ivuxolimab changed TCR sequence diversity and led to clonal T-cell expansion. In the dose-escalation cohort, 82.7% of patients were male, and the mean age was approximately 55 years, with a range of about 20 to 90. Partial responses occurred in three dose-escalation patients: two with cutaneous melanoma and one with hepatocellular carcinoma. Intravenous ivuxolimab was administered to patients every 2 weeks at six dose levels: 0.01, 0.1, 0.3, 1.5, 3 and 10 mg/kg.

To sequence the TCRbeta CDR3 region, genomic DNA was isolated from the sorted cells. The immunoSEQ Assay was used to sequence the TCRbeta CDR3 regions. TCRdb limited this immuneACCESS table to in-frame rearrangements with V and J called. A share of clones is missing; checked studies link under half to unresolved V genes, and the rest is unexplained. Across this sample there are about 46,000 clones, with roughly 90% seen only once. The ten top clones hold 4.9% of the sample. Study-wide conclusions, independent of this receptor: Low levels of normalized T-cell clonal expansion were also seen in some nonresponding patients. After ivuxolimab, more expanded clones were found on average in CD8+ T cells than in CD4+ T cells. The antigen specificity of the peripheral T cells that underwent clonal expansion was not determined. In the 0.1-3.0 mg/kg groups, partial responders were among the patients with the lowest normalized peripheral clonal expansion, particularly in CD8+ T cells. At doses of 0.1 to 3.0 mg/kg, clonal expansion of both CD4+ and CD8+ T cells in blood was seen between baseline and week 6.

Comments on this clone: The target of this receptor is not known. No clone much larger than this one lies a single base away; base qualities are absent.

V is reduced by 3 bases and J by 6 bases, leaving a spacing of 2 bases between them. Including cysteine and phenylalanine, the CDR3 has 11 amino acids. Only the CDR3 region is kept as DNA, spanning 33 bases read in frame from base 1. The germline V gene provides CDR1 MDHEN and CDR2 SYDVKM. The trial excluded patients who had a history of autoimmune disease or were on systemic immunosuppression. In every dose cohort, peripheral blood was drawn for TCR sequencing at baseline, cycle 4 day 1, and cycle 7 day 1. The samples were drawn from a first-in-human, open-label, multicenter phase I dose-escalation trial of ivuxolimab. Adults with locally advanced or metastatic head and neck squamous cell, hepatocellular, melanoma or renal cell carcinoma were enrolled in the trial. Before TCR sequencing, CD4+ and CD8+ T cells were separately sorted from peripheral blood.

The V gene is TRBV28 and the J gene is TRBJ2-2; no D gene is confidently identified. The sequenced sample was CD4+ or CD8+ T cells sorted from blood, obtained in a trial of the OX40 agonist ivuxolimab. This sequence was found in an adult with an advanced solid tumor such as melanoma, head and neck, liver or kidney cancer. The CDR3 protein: CASSFSGELFF. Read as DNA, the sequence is TGTGCCAGCAGTTTCTCCGGGGAGCTGTTTTTT.